One sample yielded the 26 T cell receptor beta chains listed below, sequenced in a study of blood T cells in healthy people across ages. Sample-barcoded 5' priming and a J-beta primer mix drove a second PCR of roughly 7 to 11 cycles. TCRdb re-analysed the 5' RACE reads in MiXCR, keeping a single row per CDR3 protein. The sample consists of approximately 690,000 distinct CDR3 sequences, under 70% of them appearing once. The source material was blood. The receptor set was obtained from a man aged 60-69 years in good health.

This rearrangement joins TRBV10-3 to TRBJ1-2; TRBD1 agrees at 12 bases. The CDR3 runs to 14 residues. Germline V gene sequence: CDR1 ENHRY, CDR2 SYGVKD. J was trimmed by 5 bases and V by 6 bases; bases with no gene match: 4. The CDR3 here is CAIRGQGAEYGYTF. CDR3 DNA: TGTGCCATCAGGGGACAGGGGGCCGAATATGGCTACACCTTC.

The table lists this clonotype with a count of one. V usage is TRBV25-1 and J usage is TRBJ1-1; the D gene is possibly TRBD1 (5 bases). The V gene lost 6 bases and the J gene lost 6 bases, with 14 bases spanning the gap. The CDR3 extends over 13 amino acids. Germline V CDR1 and CDR2: MGHDK, SYGVNS. Written as DNA, the CDR3 is TGTGCCAGCAGATCCTCCGGGACCCCTGAAGCTTTCTTT. It is translated as CASRSSGTPEAFF.

This chain links TRBV5-1 with TRBJ1-2; 10 bases align to TRBD1. The CDR3 contains 16 residues. Germline V gives CDR1 SGHRS, CDR2 YFSETQ. The J segment lost 4 bases and the V segment lost 3 bases, leaving 9 bases of the junction unmatched. The CDR3 here is CASSWNPGQGSYGYTF. The CDR3 bases are TGCGCCAGCAGCTGGAACCCGGGACAGGGGTCCTATGGCTACACCTTC.

The chain has TRBV25-1 and TRBJ2-6; D remains ambiguous. The CDR3 covers 13 residues. Germline V gene data show CDR1 as MGHDK and CDR2 as SYGVNS. V lost 2 bases to trimming and J lost 4 bases, with 3 bases between them. CDR3 amino acids: CASSEPGANVLTF. The CDR3, as DNA: TGTGCCAGCAGTGAACCCGGGGCCAACGTCCTGACTTTC.

The chain has TRBV2 and TRBJ2-2; D ambiguous. The CDR3 sequence is 15 residues long. The V gene lost 8 bases and the J gene lost 0 bases, with 13 bases spanning the gap. In germline, CDR1 is SNHLY, CDR2 FYNNEI. The CDR3 nucleotides read TGTGCCAGCCTCTTGGGTCCCTCGAACACCGGGGAGCTGTTTTTT. Its protein is CASLLGPSNTGELFF. The variable domain in full, completed from reference TRBV2 and TRBJ2-2, reads EPEVTQTPSHQVTQMGQEVILRCVPISNHLYFYWYRQILGQKVEFLVSFYNNEISEKSEIFDDQFSVERPDGSNFTLKIRSTKLEDSAMYFCASLLGPSNTGELFFGEGSRLTVL.

This clonotype was counted between two and nine times. The chain is built from TRBV12-3 or TRBV12-4 and TRBJ2-3; TRBD1 matches 7 bases. V shed 8 bases, J shed 4 bases, and the junction held 12 bases outside the gene matches. The CDR3 has 15 amino acids. CDR3 DNA sequence: TGTGCCAGCTCCCGGGACAGCTGGAGATCAGATACGCAGTATTTT. This gives the protein CASSRDSWRSDTQYF.

This chain connects TRBV10-3 to TRBJ1-1; D might be TRBD1 (6 bases). Per the germline V gene, CDR1 is ENHRY and CDR2 is SYGVKD. The CDR3 covers 15 residues. V gave up 0 bases and J gave up 1 base, with 9 bases separating them. The CDR3 here is CAISESGTPNTEAFF. The DNA for the CDR3 is TGTGCCATCAGTGAGTCGGGGACACCGAACACTGAAGCTTTCTTT.

The chain recombines TRBV5-6 with TRBJ2-7; 8 bases match TRBD1. CDR1 is SGHDT and CDR2 is YYEEEE in the germline V gene. The CDR3 totals 14 residues. Trimming removed 3 bases from V and 2 bases from J; junction bases left unmatched: 4. CDR3 sequence (DNA): TGTGCCAGCAGCTGGACAGGGTTACCCTACGAGCAGTACTTC. Translating it yields CASSWTGLPYEQYF.

The chain employs TRBV6-6 and TRBJ1-4; 11 nucleotides agree with TRBD1. Losses at the gene ends were 2 bases for V and 7 bases for J; bases not matched to a gene: 3. The CDR3 sequence is 15 residues long. Germline assignment: CDR1 MNHNY and CDR2 SVGAGI (reference sequence). CDR3 residues: CASSYPGTGGEKLFF. CDR3 in DNA: TGTGCCAGCAGTTACCCCGGGACAGGGGGTGAAAAACTGTTTTTT.

This chain links TRBV6-4 with TRBJ2-5; a possible D gene is TRBD1 (5 bases). Trimming removed 6 bases from V and 11 bases from J, with 25 bases in between. In germline, CDR1 is MRHNA, CDR2 SNTAGT. CDR3 length: 15 amino acids. The CDR3 DNA reads TGTGCCAGCAGCCGAAGTCAGGGTCTCGGCAATGAGCAGTACTTC. It codes for CASSRSQGLGNEQYF.

The V and J genes are TRBV2 and TRBJ1-1; D may be TRBD1 (5 bases). Germline V gene sequence: CDR1 SNHLY, CDR2 FYNNEI. This CDR3 contains 13 residues. The V end was cut by 9 bases, the J end by 1 base, with 12 bases between. For the CDR3, the DNA is TGTGCCAGTTCGAACGACAGGAACACTGAAGCTTTCTTT. Protein sequence: CASSNDRNTEAFF.

This clonotype was observed a handful of times. The genes are TRBV5-1 and TRBJ2-7; tentatively, D is TRBD1 or TRBD2 (5 bases each). The germline CDR1 and CDR2 sequences are SGHRS and YFSETQ. The CDR3 runs to 14 residues. The V end lost 0 bases, the J end lost 2 bases, and 9 bases lay between the germline ends. The CDR3 reads CASSLEGETYEQYF. The CDR3 bases are TGCGCCAGCAGCTTGGAAGGGGAGACCTACGAGCAGTACTTC. Looking up the rest from reference TRBV5-1 and TRBJ2-7 gives the full variable domain: KAGVTQTPRYLIKTRGQQVTLSCSPISGHRSVSWYQQTPGQGLQFLFEYFSETQRNKGNFPGRFSGRQFSNSRSEMNVSTLELGDSALYLCASSLEGETYEQYFGPGTRLTVT.

The chain recombines TRBV4-2 with TRBJ1-4, with TRBD1 matching 8 bases. Trimming at V came to 1 base and at J to 4 bases, leaving 11 bases not matched to a gene. Germline lookup yields CDR1 LGHNA and CDR2 YNFKEQ. CDR3 length equals 18 residues. CDR3 nucleotide sequence: TGTGCCAGCAGCCAAGCGGCTCTCCGAGGACAGGGTAATGAAAAACTGTTTTTT. This gives the protein CASSQAALRGQGNEKLFF.

The rearrangement links TRBV2 to TRBJ2-5; D may be TRBD1 or TRBD2 (5 bases each). V was cut by 5 bases and J by 9 bases, with 16 bases left in between. CDR1 SNHLY and CDR2 FYNNEI come from the germline V gene. This CDR3 contains 13 residues. The CDR3 DNA reads TGTGCCAGCAGTTCCGGGGCAGAGGAGGCCCAGTACTTC. Protein product: CASSSGAEEAQYF.

The V gene is TRBV27, the J gene TRBJ2-1; D unresolved. Trimming took off 2 bases at V and 3 bases at J, with 8 bases between the two ends. Germline V gene lookup returns CDR1 MNHEY and CDR2 SMNVEV (reference sequence). This CDR3 spans 14 amino acids. CDR3 coding DNA: TGTGCCAGCAGTTTAACCTACAACTACAATGAGCAGTTCTTC. Its translation is CASSLTYNYNEQFF.

This chain uses TRBV2 with TRBJ1-2; D remains unclear. Germline CDR1 SNHLY, CDR2 FYNNEI. V gave up 5 bases and J gave up 3 bases, with 10 bases separating them. CDR3 length: 13 residues. CDR3 protein: CASSTTKDYGYTF. CDR3 DNA: TGTGCCAGCAGTACGACTAAAGACTATGGCTACACCTTC.

The chain is built from TRBV7-9 and TRBJ2-1; TRBD1 matches 8 bases. Germline trimming cut 6 bases from V and 8 bases from J; bases unmatched to any gene: 9. The germline gives CDR1 SEHNR, CDR2 FQNEAQ (reference sequence). The CDR3 covers 14 residues. Written as DNA, the CDR3 is TGTGCCAGCAGTTCGCAGGGGGCGCGGGATGAGCAGTTCTTC. This translates into CASSSQGARDEQFF.

The chain uses TRBV7-2 and TRBJ2-3, with 7 bases matching TRBD1. The CDR3 is 15 residues long. CDR1 SGHTA and CDR2 FQGNSA come from the germline V gene. V was pared by 10 bases and J by 1 base, with 11 bases of the junction left unmatched. The DNA of the CDR3 is TGTGCCAACACTCCCGACAGGGTAGGCACAGATACGCAGTATTTT. This encodes CANTPDRVGTDTQYF.

The chain joins TRBV27 to TRBJ2-7; D uncertain. V shed 3 bases and J shed 3 bases, with 15 bases lying between them. The CDR3 has 15 amino acids. Germline V gives CDR1 MNHEY, CDR2 SMNVEV (reference sequence). The CDR3 reads CASSLRPSIVYEQYF. Here the CDR3 DNA reads TGTGCCAGCAGTTTGCGACCCTCGATCGTCTACGAGCAGTACTTC.

The CDR3 nucleotides read TGTGCCAGCAGTTATCGGGGGCGCCAACAGCCCCAGCATTTT. Protein sequence: CASSYRGRQQPQHF. The gene calls are TRBV12-3 or TRBV12-4 and TRBJ1-5, with a weak D call TRBD1 (6 bases). The CDR3 totals 14 residues. Trimming cost V 4 bases and J 7 bases, with 14 bases left between them.

J is TRBJ2-5 and V is TRBV7-9; D gene uncertain. V lost 2 bases and J 11 bases, leaving 15 bases between the germline ends. The length of the CDR3 is 13 residues. Germline assignment: CDR1 SEHNR and CDR2 FQNEAQ (reference sequence). The CDR3 loop is CASSLPARYEQYF. CDR3 sequence (DNA): TGTGCCAGCAGCTTACCCGCTAGGTATGAGCAGTACTTC.

V is TRBV5-1 and J is TRBJ2-4, with D perhaps matching TRBD2 (6 bases). The CDR3 runs to 15 residues. V was clipped by 4 bases and J by 5 bases, with 16 bases between them. Germline V gene data show CDR1 as SGHRS and CDR2 as YFSETQ. Here the CDR3 reads CASSLAGGTQNIQYF. The CDR3 nucleotides read TGCGCCAGCAGCCTGGCCGGCGGGACCCAAAACATTCAGTACTTC. The full variable domain, in which reference TRBV5-1 and TRBJ2-4 provide the parts outside the CDR3, is KAGVTQTPRYLIKTRGQQVTLSCSPISGHRSVSWYQQTPGQGLQFLFEYFSETQRNKGNFPGRFSGRQFSNSRSEMNVSTLELGDSALYLCASSLAGGTQNIQYFGAGTRLSVL.

This clonotype is a singleton in its sample. The gene calls are TRBV5-1 and TRBJ2-3; D not resolved. Germline V gene sequence: CDR1 SGHRS, CDR2 YFSETQ. The CDR3 is made up of 13 amino acids. With 2 bases removed from V and 2 bases from J, the gap between germline ends came to 6 bases. CDR3 loop: CASSFYDTDTQYF. DNA for the CDR3: TGCGCCAGCAGCTTCTACGACACAGATACGCAGTATTTT. Filled out from reference TRBV5-1 and TRBJ2-3, the complete variable domain reads KAGVTQTPRYLIKTRGQQVTLSCSPISGHRSVSWYQQTPGQGLQFLFEYFSETQRNKGNFPGRFSGRQFSNSRSEMNVSTLELGDSALYLCASSFYDTDTQYFGPGTRLTVL.

V is TRBV29-1 and J is TRBJ1-1; D might be TRBD1 (5 bases). The CDR3 is 12 residues long. Germline V gene data show CDR1 as SQVTM and CDR2 as ANQGSEA. Deletions cut 7 bases from V and 4 bases from J, with 13 bases between. CDR3 sequence reads: CSGDLGGTEAFF. As DNA, the CDR3 is TGCAGCGGGGACCTCGGTGGCACTGAAGCTTTCTTT.

In this sample, this clonotype turned up a few times. The chain joins TRBV7-9 to TRBJ2-5; 13 bases are a match to TRBD2. CDR1 SEHNR and CDR2 FQNEAQ come from the germline V gene (reference sequence). The CDR3 is 17 residues long. Losses at the gene ends were 4 bases for V and 3 bases for J; bases not matched to a gene: 8. CDR3 sequence reads: CASSSLSTSGGKETQYF. In nucleotides, the CDR3 is TGTGCCAGCAGCTCTCTGTCGACTAGCGGGGGGAAAGAGACCCAGTACTTC.

The V gene is TRBV29-1, the J gene TRBJ2-3; 10 positions match TRBD2. Germline V gene lookup returns CDR1 SQVTM and CDR2 ANQGSEA. CDR3 length: 15 amino acids. V dropped 6 bases and J dropped 1; count of bases not matched to a gene: 7. In DNA form, the CDR3 reads TGCAGCGTCCGCGTGGGGACTAGCGGCACAGATACGCAGTATTTT. It yields the protein CSVRVGTSGTDTQYF.